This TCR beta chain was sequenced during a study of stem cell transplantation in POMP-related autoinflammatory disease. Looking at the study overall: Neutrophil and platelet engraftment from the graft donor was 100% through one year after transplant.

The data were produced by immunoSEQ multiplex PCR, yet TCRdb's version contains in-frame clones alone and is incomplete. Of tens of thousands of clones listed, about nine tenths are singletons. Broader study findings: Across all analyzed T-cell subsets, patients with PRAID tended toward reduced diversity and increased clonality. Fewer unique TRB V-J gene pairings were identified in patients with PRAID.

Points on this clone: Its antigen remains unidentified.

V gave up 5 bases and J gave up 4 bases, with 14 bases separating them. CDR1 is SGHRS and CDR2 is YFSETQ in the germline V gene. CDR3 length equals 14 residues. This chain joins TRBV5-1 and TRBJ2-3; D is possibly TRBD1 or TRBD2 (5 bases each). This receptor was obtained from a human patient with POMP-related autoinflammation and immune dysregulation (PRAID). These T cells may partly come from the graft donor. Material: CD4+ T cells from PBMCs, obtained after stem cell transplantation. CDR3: CASSLGTDADTQYF. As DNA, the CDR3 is TGCGCCAGCAGTTTAGGGACGGACGCAGATACGCAGTATTTT.